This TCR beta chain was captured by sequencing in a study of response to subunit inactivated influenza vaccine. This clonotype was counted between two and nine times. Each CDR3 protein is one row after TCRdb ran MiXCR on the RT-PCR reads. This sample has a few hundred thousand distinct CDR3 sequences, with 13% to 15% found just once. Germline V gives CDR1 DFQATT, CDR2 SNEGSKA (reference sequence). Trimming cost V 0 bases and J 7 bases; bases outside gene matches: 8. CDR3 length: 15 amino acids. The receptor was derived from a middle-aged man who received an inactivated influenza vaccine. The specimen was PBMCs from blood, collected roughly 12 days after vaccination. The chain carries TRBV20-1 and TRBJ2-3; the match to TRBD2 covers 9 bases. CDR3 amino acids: CSARDRAGGPYTQYF. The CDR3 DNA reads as TGCAGTGCTAGAGATCGGGCGGGAGGGCCCTATACGCAGTATTTT.